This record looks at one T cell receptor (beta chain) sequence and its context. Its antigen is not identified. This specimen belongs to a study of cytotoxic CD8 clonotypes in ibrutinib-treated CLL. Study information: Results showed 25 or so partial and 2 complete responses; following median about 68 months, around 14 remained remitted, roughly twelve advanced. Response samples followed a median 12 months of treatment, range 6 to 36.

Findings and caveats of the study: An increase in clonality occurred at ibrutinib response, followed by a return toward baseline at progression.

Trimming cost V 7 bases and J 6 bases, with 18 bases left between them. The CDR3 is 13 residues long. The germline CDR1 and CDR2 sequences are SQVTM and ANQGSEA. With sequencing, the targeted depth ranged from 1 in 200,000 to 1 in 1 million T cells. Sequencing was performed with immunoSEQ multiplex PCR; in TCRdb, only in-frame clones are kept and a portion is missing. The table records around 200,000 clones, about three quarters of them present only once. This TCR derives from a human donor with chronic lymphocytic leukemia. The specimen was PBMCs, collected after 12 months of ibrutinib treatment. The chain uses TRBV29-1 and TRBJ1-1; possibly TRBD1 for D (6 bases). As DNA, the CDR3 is TGCAGCGCTCAGGGGACTGCGGGTCCTGAAGCTTTCTTT. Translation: CSAQGTAGPEAFF.